These T cell receptor beta chains were read from a single sample in a study of shared clonotypes between healthy human individuals. Some clones are missing from TCRdb's copy, which holds only in-frame ones; the method was immunoSEQ multiplex PCR. This table has fewer than 2.5 million clones, 93% appearing once. The specimen was naive CD4+ T cells from PBMCs. The receptors come from a man aged 18 to 35 in good health. Some clones in this sample may be carry-over from other donors' samples. The CDR3 runs from the conserved cysteine through the conserved F or W. D genes are given only for firm matches. Not all rows give a size; the values are once, few, many and, for expanded clones, a class.

d_gene	j_gene	abundance	v_gene	CDR3nt	CDR3aa
-	TRBJ1-4	-	TRBV10-2	TGCGCCAGCAGGAGGGCATCAGCTAATGAAAAACTGTTTTTT	CASRRASANEKLFF
-	TRBJ1-1	few	TRBV5-4	TGTGCCAGCAGCTTTCCCGGGCTTGAAGCTTTCTTT	CASSFPGLEAFF
-	TRBJ2-7	-	TRBV7-9	TGTGCCAGCAGCTTAGCGGGGCCAGTCGAGCAGTACTTC	CASSLAGPVEQYF
-	TRBJ2-6	once	TRBV7-9	TGTGCCAGCAGCTCAGTGGACGGACGACTTGGGGCCAACGTCCTGACTTTC	CASSSVDGRLGANVLTF
-	TRBJ2-7	-	TRBV6-1	TGTGCCAGCAAACAAGCACAGAGTACCTACGAGCAGTACTTC	CASKQAQSTYEQYF
-	TRBJ1-1	-	TRBV5-8	TGTGCCAGCAGCTTGGACGAACGGGCTGAAGCTTTCTTT	CASSLDERAEAFF
TRBD1	TRBJ2-3	once	TRBV6-1	TGTGCCAGCAGTGTACAGTACCCGGGACAGGGGACAGATACGCAGTATTTT	CASSVQYPGQGTDTQYF
TRBD1	TRBJ1-1	-	TRBV27	TGTGCCAGCAGTTTCACAGGGGCCCGTATGAACACTGAAGCTTTCTTT	CASSFTGARMNTEAFF
-	TRBJ1-5	-	TRBV7-8	TGTGCCAGCAGCCCTCGAACCGGGGGTTATCAGCCCCAGCATTTT	CASSPRTGGYQPQHF
TRBD1	TRBJ1-2	-	TRBV2	TGTGCCAGCATGCGGACAGGGGCGTCCTATGGCTACACCTTC	CASMRTGASYGYTF
-	TRBJ2-5	-	TRBV18	TGTGCCAGCTCACCATCGGCCCAAGAGACCCAGTACTTC	CASSPSAQETQYF
TRBD1	TRBJ2-5	-	TRBV12-5	TGTGCTAGTGGTACGGGACAGGTAGAGACCCAGTACTTC	CASGTGQVETQYF
-	TRBJ1-1	-	TRBV9	TGTGCCAGCACCCCCCGGTCATTCGGCACTGAAGCTTTCTTT	CASTPRSFGTEAFF
-	TRBJ2-1	-	TRBV4-2	TGTGCCAGCAGCCCGAGCGGAAACTCCTACAATGAGCAGTTCTTC	CASSPSGNSYNEQFF
TRBD1	TRBJ2-7	-	TRBV28	TGTGCCAGCAGATCCACGACAGGGAAGAGATGGAACGAGCAGTACTTC	CASRSTTGKRWNEQYF
-	TRBJ1-1	-	TRBV18	TGTGCCAGCTCCACGTCAACAGGGCAGACTGAAGCTTTCTTT	CASSTSTGQTEAFF
-	TRBJ2-6	-	TRBV7-2	TGTGCCAGCAGCTCCCGACTTCTCTCTGGGGCCAACGTCCTGACTTTC	CASSSRLLSGANVLTF
TRBD2	TRBJ2-1	-	TRBV28	TGTGCCAGCAGTTCGGGGGGAGCATCCCATGAGCAGTTCTTC	CASSSGGASHEQFF
TRBD2	TRBJ2-7	once	TRBV18	TGTGCCAGCTCACTGTCTAGCGGGAGATGGGACGAGCAGTACTTC	CASSLSSGRWDEQYF
-	TRBJ2-1	-	TRBV28	TGTGCCAGCACCCACGGGGGAATCAATGAGCAGTTCTTC	CASTHGGINEQFF
TRBD2	TRBJ2-1	-	TRBV5-1	TGCGCCAGCAAGAATCCAGGGCGTAGCGGGACCCATTACAATGAGCAGTTCTTC	CASKNPGRSGTHYNEQFF
-	TRBJ1-5	-	TRBV18	TGTGCCAGCTCACCACTTGATAGCAATCAGCCCCAGCATTTT	CASSPLDSNQPQHF
-	TRBJ2-7	-	TRBV30	TGTGCCTGGAGTACTCGCTACGAGCAGTACTTC	CAWSTRYEQYF
-	TRBJ2-7	-	TRBV6-5	TGTGCCAGCAGCCCCGGGCGAGGAAGAGAGGGGCAGTACTTC	CASSPGRGREGQYF
-	TRBJ2-6	-	TRBV27	TGTGCCAGCAGTCCGGCGGGACGAAGGCCTGGGGCCAACGTCCTGACTTTC	CASSPAGRRPGANVLTF
-	TRBJ2-5	once	TRBV6-1	TGTGCCAGCAAGGGGGGGATTGGAGAGACCCAGTACTTC	CASKGGIGETQYF
TRBD1	TRBJ2-5	-	TRBV5-1	TGCGCCAGCAGCGTGTTAGGGACAGGGGAAGAGACCCAGTACTTC	CASSVLGTGEETQYF
-	TRBJ1-4	few	TRBV30	TGTGCCTGGAGTCACCGAGGGGGGAACGAAAAACTGTTTTTT	CAWSHRGGNEKLFF
TRBD2	TRBJ2-1	-	TRBV25-1	TGTGCCAGCAGTGAATTGGCTAGCGGCCTGTACAATGAGCAGTTCTTC	CASSELASGLYNEQFF
-	TRBJ2-3	-	TRBV7-7	TGTGCCAGCAGCTTAGCCTTCGCTAGCGGCACAGATACGCAGTATTTT	CASSLAFASGTDTQYF
-	TRBJ2-5	-	TRBV11-2	TGTGCCAGCAGCCCCCTGGTGGGGGTTCAAGAGACCCAGTACTTC	CASSPLVGVQETQYF
-	TRBJ2-1	-	TRBV7-6	TGTGCCAGCAGCTTAAAGGGACAAAGCTACAATGAGCAGTTCTTC	CASSLKGQSYNEQFF
-	TRBJ2-1	-	TRBV7-3	TGTGCCAGCAGCGCAACTACCAGCTCCTACAATGAGCAGTTCTTC	CASSATTSSYNEQFF
-	TRBJ2-1	-	TRBV28	TGTGCCAGCAGTCCGACAGGCGGGAGCTCCTACAATGAGCAGTTCTTC	CASSPTGGSSYNEQFF
-	TRBJ1-3	-	TRBV29-1	TGCAGCGTTTCTTCAGGGCCCAGCTCTGGAAACACCATATATTTT	CSVSSGPSSGNTIYF
-	TRBJ2-7	-	TRBV9	TGTGCCAGCAGCGTCGGGACAGATGGGAGGTACGAGCAGTACTTC	CASSVGTDGRYEQYF
-	TRBJ1-2	-	TRBV30	TGTGCCTGGAGTGTAAGCCAGAACTATGGCTACACCTTC	CAWSVSQNYGYTF
-	TRBJ1-4	few	TRBV15	TGTGCCACCAGCAGAGACAGGGGAACTAATGAAAAACTGTTTTTT	CATSRDRGTNEKLFF
TRBD2	TRBJ2-3	-	TRBV7-3	TGTGCCAGCAGCTTAATCGCTAGCGGGCCAGATACGCAGTATTTT	CASSLIASGPDTQYF
-	TRBJ1-1	-	TRBV15	TGTGCCACCAGCAGAGAGTACCGGGGGGCGTCTGAAGCTTTCTTT	CATSREYRGASEAFF
TRBD1	TRBJ2-6	-	TRBV25-1	TGTGCCAGCAGTGAGACAGGGGCTGGGGCCAACGTCCTGACTTTC	CASSETGAGANVLTF
-	TRBJ1-1	-	TRBV12-5	TGTGCTAGTGGGGACGGGACCTGGACTGAAGCTTTCTTT	CASGDGTWTEAFF
-	TRBJ2-1	-	TRBV6-1	TGTGCCAGCAGTGCCCAAGGCGGTTTGGCCTACAATGAGCAGTTCTTC	CASSAQGGLAYNEQFF
-	TRBJ2-3	-	TRBV5-1	TGCGCCAGCAGCTTCCCAGGGGCAGATACGCAGTATTTT	CASSFPGADTQYF
TRBD1	TRBJ2-1	-	TRBV2	TGTGCCAGCAGTGTCTCGAGGACAGGGAATGAGCAGTTCTTC	CASSVSRTGNEQFF
-	TRBJ1-1	-	TRBV28	TGTGCCAGCAGTTCCCCCGGCAGGGGGAACACTGAAGCTTTCTTT	CASSSPGRGNTEAFF
-	TRBJ1-5	-	TRBV28	TGTGCCAGCAGTTTTCGACAGGGCAATCAGCCCCAGCATTTT	CASSFRQGNQPQHF
-	TRBJ1-1	-	TRBV18	TGTGCCAGCTCGCCTCAGGTATTCATGAACACTGAAGCTTTCTTT	CASSPQVFMNTEAFF
TRBD2	TRBJ2-7	once	TRBV18	TGTGCCAGCTCACCGACTAGCGGGACATACTACGAGCAGTACTTC	CASSPTSGTYYEQYF
-	TRBJ2-7	-	TRBV6-6	TGTGCCAGTGCCAGGGGTTTTTCCTACGAGCAGTACTTC	CASARGFSYEQYF
-	TRBJ1-1	-	TRBV7-9	TGTGCCAGCAGCCCACCGGGATCCATGAACACTGAAGCTTTCTTT	CASSPPGSMNTEAFF